Shown below are 19 T cell receptor beta chains from a single sample sequenced in a study of cytomegalovirus exposure and HLA in healthy donors. Clones were read by immunoSEQ multiplex PCR, and TCRdb kept only the in-frame ones, dropping some. The data show approximately 200,000 clones, roughly three quarters seen once. Sequenced input: PBMCs. The receptors shown here come from a young woman in good health and CMV-seronegative.

The V gene is TRBV13, the J gene TRBJ2-2; 9 nucleotides line up with TRBD2. Trimming took 6 bases from V and 3 from J; bases not matched to a gene: 14. The CDR3 contains 18 residues. The germline V gene encodes CDR1 PRHDT and CDR2 FYEKMQ (reference sequence). The CDR3, as DNA: TGTGCCAGCAGTACCCCATTGGCGCGGGAGGGCCACACCGGGGAGCTGTTTTTT. Translated, it gives CASSTPLAREGHTGELFF.

CDR3 in DNA: TGTGCCAGCAGCTTAGAAGCCTCGCAACAGACCCAGTACTTC. Its protein product is CASSLEASQQTQYF. The V and J genes are TRBV7-6 and TRBJ2-5; D is ambiguous. This CDR3 spans 14 amino acids. Between the trimmed V and J ends, which lost 1 base and 6 bases, there was a span of 12 bases. CDR1 SGHVS and CDR2 FNYEAQ come from the germline V gene.

This chain joins TRBV2 and TRBJ2-7, with 11 bases matching TRBD1. CDR1 is SNHLY, CDR2 FYNNEI, per germline. With 6 bases clipped from V and 2 bases from J, the junction kept 9 bases outside the gene matches. The length of the CDR3 is 16 residues. The chain's CDR3 is CASRTGQGGLTYEQYF. The DNA for the CDR3 is TGTGCCAGCAGAACGGGACAGGGGGGCCTGACCTACGAGCAGTACTTC.

The rearrangement links TRBV29-1 to TRBJ2-3, with 7 bases fitting TRBD1. Germline-derived CDR1 and CDR2 are SQVTM and ANQGSEA. The trim removed 2 bases at V and 1 base at J, leaving 0 bases unmatched. The CDR3 is made up of 13 amino acids. DNA of the CDR3: TGCAGCGTTGAAAGGGGGCGCACAGATACGCAGTATTTT. This translates into CSVERGRTDTQYF.

This clone was observed a single time. V is TRBV28 and J is TRBJ1-6; 9 nucleotides agree with TRBD1. Germline assignment: CDR1 MDHEN and CDR2 SYDVKM. The trim removed 7 bases at V and 7 bases at J, leaving 8 bases unmatched. The CDR3 totals 15 residues. CDR3 sequence reads: CASIRSDRGNSPLHF. The DNA for the CDR3 is TGTGCCAGCATACGCTCGGACAGGGGCAATTCACCCCTCCACTTT.

This clone has only a few counts. The chain joins TRBV27 to TRBJ2-7; perhaps TRBD2 as D (7 bases). Trimming stripped 0 bases from V and 0 bases from J, with 9 bases between. The CDR3 is 15 amino acids. Germline CDR1 and CDR2: MNHEY and SMNVEV (reference sequence). The DNA of the CDR3 is TGTGCCAGCAGTTTATCCGGGGGGCTCTCCTACGAGCAGTACTTC. Amino acids: CASSLSGGLSYEQYF.

This clone was observed a few times. The chain joins TRBV4-2 to TRBJ1-4; 7 bases map to TRBD1. The germline V gene encodes CDR1 LGHNA and CDR2 YNFKEQ. The junction had 5 bases not matched to a gene; V was cut back by 5 bases and J by 5 bases. The CDR3 consists of 14 residues. Written as DNA, the CDR3 is TGTGCCAGCAGCGGGACAGCTGAGAATGAAAAACTGTTTTTT. Translated, it gives CASSGTAENEKLFF.

V usage is TRBV30 and J usage is TRBJ2-7, with 10 bases identical to TRBD2. Germline CDR1 reads GTSNPN; CDR2 reads SVGIG (reference sequence). The trim removed 7 bases at V and 3 bases at J, leaving 6 bases unmatched. The CDR3 spans 13 residues. The CDR3 DNA reads as TGTGCCTCGAGCGGGACTAGCGTCTACGAGCAGTACTTC. As protein: CASSGTSVYEQYF. The variable domain in full, with the rest retrieved from reference TRBV30 and TRBJ2-7, is SQTIHQWPATLVQPVGSPLSLECTVEGTSNPNLYWYRQAAGRGLQLLFYSVGIGQISSEVPQNLSASRPQDRQFILSSKKLLLSDSGFYLCASSGTSVYEQYFGPGTRLTVT.

The chain is built from TRBV25-1 and TRBJ2-3; 8 positions agree with TRBD2. Per the germline V gene, CDR1 is MGHDK and CDR2 is SYGVNS. The CDR3 runs to 14 residues. J lost 5 bases, V lost 6 bases, and 7 bases had no gene match. The CDR3 nucleotides read TGTGCCAGCAGGATTAGCGGGGTAGGAGATACGCAGTATTTT. This encodes CASRISGVGDTQYF.

The rearrangement links TRBV30 to TRBJ1-2; 8 positions match TRBD1. The CDR3 spans 13 residues. CDR1 is GTSNPN, CDR2 SVGIG, per germline (reference sequence). V trimming: 2 bases; J trimming: 7 bases; junction bases outside the gene matches: 6. The CDR3 protein is CAWSPQGALGYTF. The CDR3 DNA follows: TGTGCCTGGAGTCCTCAGGGGGCCCTTGGCTACACCTTC.

The chain joins TRBV30 to TRBJ2-5; weak D call: TRBD2 (6 bases). This CDR3 spans 13 amino acids. Per the germline V gene, CDR1 is GTSNPN and CDR2 is SVGIG (reference sequence). Trimming stripped 3 bases from V and 4 bases from J, with 12 bases between. This chain's CDR3 is CAWRSTGVETQYF. The DNA for the CDR3 is TGTGCCTGGAGGTCAACGGGAGTAGAGACCCAGTACTTC.

This CDR3 is CASKGLAAGELFF. The CDR3 DNA reads TGTGCCAGTAAGGGACTAGCGGCCGGGGAGCTGTTTTTT. The gene calls are TRBV19 and TRBJ2-2; 11 bases agree with TRBD2. The J segment lost 6 bases and the V segment lost 7 bases, leaving 1 base of the junction unmatched. The CDR3 is 13 amino acids. Germline V gene sequence: CDR1 LNHDA, CDR2 SQIVND (reference sequence).

This chain uses TRBV9 with TRBJ2-5; maybe TRBD1 (5 bases). The germline gives CDR1 SGDLS, CDR2 YYNGEE. Deletions cut 4 bases from V and 3 bases from J, with 10 bases between. The CDR3 covers 13 residues. This chain's CDR3 is CASSPRQKETQYF. In DNA form, the CDR3 reads TGTGCCAGCAGCCCCCGACAGAAAGAGACCCAGTACTTC.

The chain recombines TRBV6-4 with TRBJ1-6, with D perhaps TRBD1 (6 bases). The CDR3 runs 15 residues. V was shortened by 3 bases and J by 5 bases, with 11 bases between the two germline ends. Germline values: CDR1 MRHNA, CDR2 SNTAGT. The CDR3 coding sequence is TGTGCCAGCAGTGAAAAAGGGGGTGATAATTCACCCCTCCACTTT. This translates into CASSEKGGDNSPLHF.

The rearrangement links TRBV12-5 to TRBJ2-1; TRBD2 agrees at 9 bases. CDR1 and CDR2 from the germline V gene are LGHNT and FRNRAP. Germline trimming cut 0 bases from V and 5 bases from J; bases unmatched to any gene: 2. The CDR3 length is 15 residues. CDR3 residues: CASGLVLAGNNEQFF. The CDR3 DNA sequence: TGTGCTAGTGGTTTGGTGCTAGCGGGAAACAATGAGCAGTTCTTC. The full variable domain, completed using reference TRBV12-5 and TRBJ2-1, is DARVTQTPRHKVTEMGQEVTMRCQPILGHNTVFWYRQTMMQGLELLAYFRNRAPLDDSGMPKDRFSAEMPDATLATLKIQPSEPRDSAVYFCASGLVLAGNNEQFFGPGTRLTVL.

Concerning this clone itself: Within the sample, other DNA sequences also encode this same CDR3. The chain carries TRBV27 and TRBJ2-1; 8 positions match TRBD1. In germline, CDR1 is MNHEY, CDR2 SMNVEV (reference sequence). V was clipped by 3 bases and J by 2 bases; unmatched bases: 3. The CDR3 contains 15 residues. This CDR3 is CASSFGQGTYNEQFF. CDR3 nucleotides: TGTGCCAGCAGTTTCGGACAGGGAACCTACAATGAGCAGTTCTTC.

This clone was counted only a few times. This rearrangement joins TRBV6-4 to TRBJ1-5, with D hard to call. The CDR3 totals 14 residues. V shed 7 bases and J shed 4 bases, with 14 bases lying between them. Germline values: CDR1 MRHNA, CDR2 SNTAGT. The CDR3 protein is CASTQVVLNQPQHF. For the CDR3, the DNA is TGTGCCAGCACCCAGGTGGTGTTAAATCAGCCCCAGCATTTT.

CDR3 nucleotides: TGTGCCAGCAGTACCCTCGGGTTGGGCAGGGCCCACGAGCAGTACTTC. Encoded protein: CASSTLGLGRAHEQYF. This sequence joins TRBV27 and TRBJ2-7; weak D call: TRBD1 (5 bases). This CDR3 region has 16 residues. Trimming pared 5 bases from V and 5 bases from J, leaving 22 bases between. Germline CDR1 is MNHEY and CDR2 is SMNVEV (reference sequence).

The chain uses TRBV7-6 and TRBJ2-7, with TRBD1 matching over 9 bases. The ends lost 4 bases at V and 2 bases at J; junction bases unmatched: 6. This CDR3 region has 15 residues. From germline, CDR1 is SGHVS and CDR2 FNYEAQ. CDR3 nucleotides: TGTGCCAGCAGCTCTGCCGGGACAGGGACCTACGAGCAGTACTTC. Translated: CASSSAGTGTYEQYF.